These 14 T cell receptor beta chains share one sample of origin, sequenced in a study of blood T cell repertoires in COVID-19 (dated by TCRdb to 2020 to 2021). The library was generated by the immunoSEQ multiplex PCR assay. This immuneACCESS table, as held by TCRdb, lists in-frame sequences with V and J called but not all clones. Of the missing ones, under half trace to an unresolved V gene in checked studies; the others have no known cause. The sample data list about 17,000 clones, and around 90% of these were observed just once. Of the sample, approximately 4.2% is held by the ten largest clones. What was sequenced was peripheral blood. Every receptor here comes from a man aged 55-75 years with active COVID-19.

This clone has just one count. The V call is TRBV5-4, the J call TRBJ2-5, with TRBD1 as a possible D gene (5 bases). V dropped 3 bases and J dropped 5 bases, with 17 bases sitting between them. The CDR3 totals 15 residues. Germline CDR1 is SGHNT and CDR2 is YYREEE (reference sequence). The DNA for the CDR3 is TGTGCCAGCAGCTCCCGGCGTGGGGCCATGGAGACCCAGTACTTC. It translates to CASSSRRGAMETQYF.

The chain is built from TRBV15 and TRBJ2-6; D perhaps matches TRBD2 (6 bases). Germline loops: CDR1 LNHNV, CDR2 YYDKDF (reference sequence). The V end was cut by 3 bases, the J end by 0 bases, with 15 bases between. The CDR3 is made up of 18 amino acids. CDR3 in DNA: TGTGCCACCAGCAGTGGGGACTCCTTAAACTCTGGGGCCAACGTCCTGACTTTC. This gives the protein CATSSGDSLNSGANVLTF.

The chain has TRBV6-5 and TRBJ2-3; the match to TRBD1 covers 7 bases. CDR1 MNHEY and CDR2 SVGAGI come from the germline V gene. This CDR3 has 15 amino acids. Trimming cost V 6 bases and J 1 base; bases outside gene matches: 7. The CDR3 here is CASSDGRGRTDTQYF. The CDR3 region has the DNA TGTGCCAGCAGCGACGGTAGGGGGCGCACAGATACGCAGTATTTT.

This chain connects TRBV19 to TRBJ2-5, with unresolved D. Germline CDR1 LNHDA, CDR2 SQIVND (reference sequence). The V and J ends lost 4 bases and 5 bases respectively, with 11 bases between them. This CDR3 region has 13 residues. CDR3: CASSTTSRETQYF. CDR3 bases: TGTGCCAGTAGTACCACGAGCAGGGAGACCCAGTACTTC.

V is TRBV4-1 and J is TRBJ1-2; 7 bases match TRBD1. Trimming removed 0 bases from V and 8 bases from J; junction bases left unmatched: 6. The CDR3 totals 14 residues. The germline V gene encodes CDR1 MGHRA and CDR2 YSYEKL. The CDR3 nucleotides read TGCGCCAGCAGCCAAGAGACAGGGTTGGGGGGCTACACCTTC. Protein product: CASSQETGLGGYTF.

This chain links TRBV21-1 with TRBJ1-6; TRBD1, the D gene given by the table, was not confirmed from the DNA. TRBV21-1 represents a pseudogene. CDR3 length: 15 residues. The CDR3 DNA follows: TGTGCCAGCAGCAGAGCAGGGGTTGGTAATTCACCCCTCCACTTT. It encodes CASSRAGVGNSPLHF.

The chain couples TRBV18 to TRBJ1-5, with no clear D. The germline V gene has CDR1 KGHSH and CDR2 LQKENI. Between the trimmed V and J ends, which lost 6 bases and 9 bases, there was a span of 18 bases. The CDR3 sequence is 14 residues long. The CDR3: CASSPEVSLGPQHF. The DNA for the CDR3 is TGTGCCAGCTCGCCCGAAGTCAGCCTAGGGCCCCAGCATTTT.

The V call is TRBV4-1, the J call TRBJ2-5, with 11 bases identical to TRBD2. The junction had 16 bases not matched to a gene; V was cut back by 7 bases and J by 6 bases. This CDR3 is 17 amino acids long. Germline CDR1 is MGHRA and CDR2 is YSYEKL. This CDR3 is CASTLPLIAGGVKTQYF. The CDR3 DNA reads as TGCGCCAGCACCCTACCCCTCATAGCGGGGGGGGTCAAGACCCAGTACTTC.

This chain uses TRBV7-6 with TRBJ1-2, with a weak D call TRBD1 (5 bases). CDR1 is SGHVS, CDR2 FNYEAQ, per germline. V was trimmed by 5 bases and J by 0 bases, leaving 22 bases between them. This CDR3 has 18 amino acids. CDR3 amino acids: CASSAGGNPTFTNYGYTF. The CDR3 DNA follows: TGTGCCAGCAGCGCCGGGGGTAACCCCACTTTCACTAACTATGGCTACACCTTC.

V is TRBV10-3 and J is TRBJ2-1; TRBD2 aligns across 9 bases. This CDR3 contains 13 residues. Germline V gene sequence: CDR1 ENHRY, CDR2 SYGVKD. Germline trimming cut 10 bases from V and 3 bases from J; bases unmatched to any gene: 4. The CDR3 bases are TGTGCCACCCATAGCGGGGGCTACAATGAGCAGTTCTTC. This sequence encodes CATHSGGYNEQFF.

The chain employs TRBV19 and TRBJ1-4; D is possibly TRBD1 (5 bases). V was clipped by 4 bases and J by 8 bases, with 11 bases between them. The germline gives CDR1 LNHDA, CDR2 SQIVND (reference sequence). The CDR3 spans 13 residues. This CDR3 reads CASSREGEEKLFF. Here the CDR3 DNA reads TGTGCCAGTAGTAGAGAAGGGGAAGAAAAACTGTTTTTT. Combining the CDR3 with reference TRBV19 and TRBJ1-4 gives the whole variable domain DGGITQSPKYLFRKEGQNVTLSCEQNLNHDAMYWYRQDPGQGLRLIYYSQIVNDFQKGDIAEGYSVSREKKESFPLTVTSAQKNPTAFYLCASSREGEEKLFFGSGTQLSVL.

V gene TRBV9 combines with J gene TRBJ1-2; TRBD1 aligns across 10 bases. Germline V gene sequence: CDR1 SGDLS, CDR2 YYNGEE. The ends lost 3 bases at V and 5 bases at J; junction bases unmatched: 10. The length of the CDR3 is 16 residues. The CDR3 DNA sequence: TGTGCCAGCAGCGCCCTATACCCGGGACAGGGGTATGGCTACACCTTC. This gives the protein CASSALYPGQGYGYTF.

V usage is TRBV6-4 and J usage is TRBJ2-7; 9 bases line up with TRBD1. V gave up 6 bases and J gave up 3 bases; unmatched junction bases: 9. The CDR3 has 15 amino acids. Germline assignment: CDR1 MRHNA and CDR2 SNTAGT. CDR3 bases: TGTGCCAGCAGCGCCGGGACAGGGTTGGACTACGAGCAGTACTTC. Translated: CASSAGTGLDYEQYF.

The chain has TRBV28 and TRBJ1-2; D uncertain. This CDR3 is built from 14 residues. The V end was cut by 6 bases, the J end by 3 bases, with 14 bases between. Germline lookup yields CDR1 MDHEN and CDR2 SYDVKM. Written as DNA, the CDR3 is TGTGCCAGCAGGGCTCCCGGGATTCACTATGGCTACACCTTC. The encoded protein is CASRAPGIHYGYTF.